The next 26 T cell receptor beta chains were all read from a single sample in a study of T cell responses to AZD1222 COVID-19 vaccine. The method was immunoSEQ multiplex PCR; TCRdb's version includes in-frame clones alone and lacks a portion of them. The table lists about 110,000 clones, approximately 88% of them singletons, with around 2.5% in the top ten. The sample here was peripheral blood, taken on day 0 of AZD1222 vaccination. These receptors all come from an adult in good health.

The rearrangement links TRBV5-6 to TRBJ1-3, with a possible D match to TRBD1 (5 bases). This CDR3 has 16 amino acids. The germline V gene encodes CDR1 SGHDT and CDR2 YYEEEE. Trimming pared 1 base from V and 0 bases from J, leaving 11 bases between. CDR3 sequence: CASSLIGTDSGNTIYF. CDR3 nucleotides: TGTGCCAGCAGCTTGATAGGGACTGACTCTGGAAACACCATATATTTT.

This clone was detected only once. V and J are TRBV6-5 and TRBJ2-1; perhaps D is TRBD1 or TRBD2 (5 bases each). The CDR3 totals 14 residues. Germline V gives CDR1 MNHEY, CDR2 SVGAGI. The V and J ends lost 8 bases and 3 bases respectively, with 14 bases between them. CDR3 residues: CASSGQGHYNEQFF. The CDR3 DNA reads TGTGCCAGCTCGGGGCAGGGCCACTACAATGAGCAGTTCTTC.

V and J are TRBV4-1 and TRBJ2-7, with TRBD2 identical over 7 bases. After removal of 0 bases from V and 3 bases from J, the junction contained 8 bases not matched to a gene. The CDR3 length is 16 residues. Germline V lookup: CDR1 MGHRA, CDR2 YSYEKL. As DNA, the CDR3 is TGCGCCAGCAGCCAAGATCGAGCGGGAACAATCTACGAGCAGTACTTC. It translates to CASSQDRAGTIYEQYF.

This chain connects TRBV27 to TRBJ2-7; 8 bases agree with TRBD1. With V trimmed by 5 bases and J by 6 bases, 6 bases remained unmatched. The CDR3 consists of 13 residues. The germline CDR1 and CDR2 sequences are MNHEY and SMNVEV (reference sequence). DNA for the CDR3: TGTGCCAGCAGTGTAGACAGGGGTGGCGAGCAGTACTTC. This translates into CASSVDRGGEQYF.

A single count supports this clone. The chain employs TRBV4-2 and TRBJ1-2; 7 nucleotides match TRBD1. The germline V gene has CDR1 LGHNA and CDR2 YNFKEQ. CDR3 length: 15 residues. V lost 4 bases to trimming and J lost 0 bases; unmatched junction nucleotides: 5. The chain's CDR3 is CASSLRQGTNYGYTF. DNA for the CDR3: TGTGCCAGCAGCCTCCGACAGGGAACTAACTATGGCTACACCTTC.

The chain recombines TRBV29-1 with TRBJ2-3, with D perhaps TRBD2 (5 bases). The CDR3 runs 13 residues. Deletions cut 8 bases from V and 4 bases from J, with 16 bases between. CDR1 SQVTM and CDR2 ANQGSEA come from the germline V gene. The CDR3 DNA sequence: TGCAGCATAGGTTCTTTCGGGGCAGATACGCAGTATTTT. Translating it yields CSIGSFGADTQYF.

This chain connects TRBV28 to TRBJ1-2; maybe TRBD1 (5 bases). The CDR3 spans 12 residues. With 4 bases removed from V and 4 bases from J, the gap between germline ends came to 7 bases. Germline values: CDR1 MDHEN, CDR2 SYDVKM. CDR3 nucleotides: TGTGCCAGCAGTTCGGGGGGCTATGGCTACACCTTC. As protein: CASSSGGYGYTF.

This chain uses TRBV5-4 with TRBJ1-2; D not certain. Germline assignment: CDR1 SGHNT and CDR2 YYREEE (reference sequence). Trimming left V 0 bases short and J 4 bases short, with 19 bases between. The CDR3 is 17 residues long. The CDR3 protein is CASSLGNGPAGGYGYTF. Here the CDR3 DNA reads TGTGCCAGCAGCTTGGGAAACGGGCCGGCTGGTGGCTATGGCTACACCTTC.

This chain uses TRBV5-1 with TRBJ2-5, with TRBD2 matching 10 bases. V was clipped by 2 bases and J by 4 bases; unmatched bases: 2. This CDR3 contains 14 residues. In germline, CDR1 is SGHRS, CDR2 YFSETQ. The CDR3 nucleotides read TGCGCCAGCAGCTTTAGCGGGAGGTCAGAGACCCAGTACTTC. Amino acids: CASSFSGRSETQYF.

The V and J genes are TRBV13 and TRBJ2-7, with D tentatively TRBD2 (6 bases). In germline, CDR1 is PRHDT, CDR2 FYEKMQ (reference sequence). Trimming took off 0 bases at V and 5 bases at J, with 14 bases between the two ends. This CDR3 has 15 residues. CDR3 in amino acids: CASSLGHGGLNEQYF. The CDR3 coding sequence is TGTGCCAGCAGCTTAGGCCACGGGGGTCTCAACGAGCAGTACTTC.

The CDR3 DNA is TGTGCCAGCAGCTTGTCCCCAAATCAGCCCCAGCATTTT. Its protein product is CASSLSPNQPQHF. The chain recombines TRBV5-6 with TRBJ1-5; D is unresolved. V was clipped by 1 base and J by 4 bases, with 6 bases between them. The CDR3 length is 13 residues. The germline V gene has CDR1 SGHDT and CDR2 YYEEEE.

V usage is TRBV2 and J usage is TRBJ1-1, with no clear D. There are 13 residues in the CDR3. The V gene lost 9 bases and the J gene lost 6 bases, with 17 bases spanning the gap. Per the germline V gene, CDR1 is SNHLY and CDR2 is FYNNEI. The CDR3 nucleotides read TGTGCCAGGGGAACCACGGAGGAGGCTGAAGCTTTCTTT. Translating it yields CARGTTEEAEAFF.

This clone has only one observation. V is TRBV4-2 and J is TRBJ2-4, with TRBD1 matching over 7 bases. The CDR3 totals 16 residues. After removal of 3 bases from V and 3 bases from J, the junction contained 8 bases not matched to a gene. CDR1 and CDR2 from the germline V gene are LGHNA and YNFKEQ. CDR3 in DNA: TGTGCCAGCAGCCAGGCCGGGACAGACTACAAAAACATTCAGTACTTC. Its protein product is CASSQAGTDYKNIQYF.

The chain employs TRBV19 and TRBJ1-5; D call uncertain. The V gene lost 4 bases and the J gene lost 6 bases, with 7 bases spanning the gap. Germline values: CDR1 LNHDA, CDR2 SQIVND (reference sequence). The length of the CDR3 is 12 residues. The CDR3 DNA reads as TGTGCCAGTAGTACTCTTGGTCAGCCCCAGCATTTT. As protein: CASSTLGQPQHF.

The count of this clone is one. The chain is built from TRBV11-1 and TRBJ2-1; TRBD2 aligns across 8 bases. The germline V gene encodes CDR1 SGHAT and CDR2 FQDESV (reference sequence). With 2 bases clipped from V and 2 bases from J, the junction kept 5 bases outside the gene matches. This CDR3 is 16 amino acids long. CDR3 protein: CASSLSIAGTYNEQFF. CDR3 coding DNA: TGTGCCAGCAGCTTATCAATAGCGGGAACCTACAATGAGCAGTTCTTC.

This chain connects TRBV2 to TRBJ2-1; TRBD2 agrees at 9 bases. CDR1 SNHLY and CDR2 FYNNEI come from the germline V gene. The CDR3 loop spans 15 amino acids. With 6 bases clipped from V and 5 bases from J, the junction kept 8 bases outside the gene matches. The CDR3 nucleotides are TGTGCCAGCAGGGAGACTAGCGGTCTTAACAATGAGCAGTTCTTC. This sequence encodes CASRETSGLNNEQFF.

The chain combines TRBV11-3 with TRBJ1-1; 7 bases are shared with TRBD1. Looked up from germline, CDR1 is SGHNT and CDR2 is YENEEA. Unmatched junction bases numbered 3, after V lost 3 bases and J lost 2 bases. CDR3 length: 14 residues. The CDR3: CASSFGTDNTEAFF. Written as DNA, the CDR3 is TGTGCCAGCAGCTTTGGGACAGATAACACTGAAGCTTTCTTT.

The chain carries TRBV3-1 (or the pseudogene TRBV3-2) and TRBJ2-4, with 10 bases lining up with TRBD2. The V and J ends lost 4 bases and 0 bases, in that order; junction bases with no gene match: 6. The germline V gene encodes CDR1 LGHDT and CDR2 YNNKEL (reference sequence). The CDR3 is made up of 17 amino acids. The CDR3 loop is CASSPTTSGLAKNIQYF. CDR3 DNA sequence: TGTGCCAGCAGCCCGACGACTAGCGGGCTAGCCAAAAACATTCAGTACTTC.

The V and J genes are TRBV2 and TRBJ1-5, with D unresolved. This CDR3 region has 15 residues. The ends were cut back, 5 bases at V and 4 bases at J, with 15 bases in the middle. Germline V CDR1 and CDR2: SNHLY, FYNNEI. CDR3 in amino acids: CASSPGIGLNQPQHF. The CDR3 region has the DNA TGTGCCAGCAGTCCGGGGATTGGACTGAATCAGCCCCAGCATTTT.

The chain couples TRBV4-3 to TRBJ2-1; maybe TRBD1 (5 bases). This CDR3 contains 15 residues. Germline assignment: CDR1 LGHNA and CDR2 YSLEER. V lost 4 bases and J lost 7, with 17 bases in between. The CDR3 DNA reads as TGCGCCAGCAGCCCTTCAAGGGGAATGTTGAATGAGCAGTTCTTC. It is translated as CASSPSRGMLNEQFF.

The chain joins TRBV30 to TRBJ1-5, with D unclear. This CDR3 spans 15 amino acids. Germline loops: CDR1 GTSNPN, CDR2 SVGIG (reference sequence). V lost 0 bases and J lost 6, with 15 bases in between. CDR3 protein: CAWSVKVARSQPQHF. Here the CDR3 DNA reads TGTGCCTGGAGTGTAAAGGTTGCGAGGAGTCAGCCCCAGCATTTT.

The chain has TRBV11-2 and TRBJ2-1; D is possibly TRBD1 (5 bases). This CDR3 has 16 residues. Germline V gene data show CDR1 as SGHAT and CDR2 as FQNNGV. V gave up 5 bases and J gave up 4 bases, with 18 bases separating them. The CDR3 DNA reads as TGTGCCAGCAGCCAAACACCCACGACAGCTTACAATGAGCAGTTCTTC. Translated, it gives CASSQTPTTAYNEQFF.

V is TRBV2 and J is TRBJ2-7; D unresolved. The CDR3 is 13 residues long. Germline CDR1 is SNHLY and CDR2 is FYNNEI. V lost 8 bases and J lost 2, with 13 bases in between. Here the CDR3 DNA reads TGTGCCAGCGGCAAGGACGCCGCCTACGAGCAGTACTTC. Translated, it gives CASGKDAAYEQYF. Together with reference TRBV2 and TRBJ2-7, the CDR3 gives the full variable domain: EPEVTQTPSHQVTQMGQEVILRCVPISNHLYFYWYRQILGQKVEFLVSFYNNEISEKSEIFDDQFSVERPDGSNFTLKIRSTKLEDSAMYFCASGKDAAYEQYFGPGTRLTVT.

The chain employs TRBV29-1 and TRBJ2-5, with D tentatively TRBD2 (6 bases). V was shortened by 5 bases and J by 5 bases, with 15 bases between the two germline ends. The CDR3 contains 13 residues. Per germline, CDR1 SQVTM and CDR2 ANQGSEA. CDR3 nucleotide sequence: TGCAGCGTTCGGGACTTGGGGCGCGAGACCCAGTACTTC. The encoded protein is CSVRDLGRETQYF.

The J gene is TRBJ1-1, the V gene TRBV4-3; tentative D call: TRBD1 (6 bases). The germline gives CDR1 LGHNA, CDR2 YSLEER. Trimming cost V 0 bases and J 0 bases, with 20 bases left between them. There are 19 residues in the CDR3. CDR3: CASSQETWDTLSMNTEAFF. As DNA, the CDR3 is TGCGCCAGCAGCCAAGAGACCTGGGACACTCTATCCATGAACACTGAAGCTTTCTTT.

DNA of the CDR3: TGCGCCAGCAGCCCCACTAGCGGGGATTACAATGAGCAGTTCTTC. As protein: CASSPTSGDYNEQFF. The gene calls are TRBV4-1 and TRBJ2-1, with TRBD2 identical over 10 bases. Trimming at V came to 4 bases and at J to 4 bases, leaving 4 bases not matched to a gene. The germline gives CDR1 MGHRA, CDR2 YSYEKL. CDR3 size: 15 residues.